Included here is one T cell receptor (beta chain) sequence, with context. The ends were cut back, 0 bases at V and 0 bases at J, with 10 bases in the middle. Germline CDR1 and CDR2: SGHRS and YFSETQ. The CDR3 is made up of 16 amino acids. These data come from a study of blood T cell repertoires in COVID-19. Whole-study context: Acute and convalescent COVID-19 samples came from the United States, Italy and Spain. From T cells, B-cell-depleted T cells, or PBMCs came the material, which was cDNA or gDNA.

Source study methods: Estimation of nucleated cell counts was performed using reference gene primer amplification. Here immunoSEQ multiplex PCR was the method, and the copy in TCRdb shows in-frame clones only, minus some. The V and J calls and clone size were taken over from that table, and D and trimming were inferred from the DNA. Of around 140,000 clones in the sample, approximately 84% were seen once. The V call is TRBV5-1, the J call TRBJ2-1, with D uncertain. The sample taken for sequencing was peripheral blood. The source of this sequence is a woman in her sixties with acute or convalescent COVID-19. In nucleotides, the CDR3 is TGCGCCAGCAGCTTGGCGGCACTAAGCTCCTACAATGAGCAGTTCTTC. Amino acid sequence: CASSLAALSSYNEQFF.